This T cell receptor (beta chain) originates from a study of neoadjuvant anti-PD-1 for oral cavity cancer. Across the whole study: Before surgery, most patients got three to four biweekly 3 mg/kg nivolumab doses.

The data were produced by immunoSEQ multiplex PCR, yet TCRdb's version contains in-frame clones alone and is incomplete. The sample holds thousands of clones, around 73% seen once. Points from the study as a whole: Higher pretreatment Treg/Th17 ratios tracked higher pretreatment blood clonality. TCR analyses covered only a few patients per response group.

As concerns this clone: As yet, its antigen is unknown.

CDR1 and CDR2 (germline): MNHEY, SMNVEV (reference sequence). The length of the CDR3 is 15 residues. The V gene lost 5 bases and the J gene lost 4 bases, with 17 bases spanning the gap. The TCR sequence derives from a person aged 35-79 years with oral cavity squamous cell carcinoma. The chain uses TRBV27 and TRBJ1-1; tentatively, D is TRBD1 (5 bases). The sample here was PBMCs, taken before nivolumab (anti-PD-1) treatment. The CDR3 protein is CASSIQGVGITEAFF. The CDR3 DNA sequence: TGTGCCAGCAGTATTCAGGGTGTGGGTATCACTGAAGCTTTCTTT.